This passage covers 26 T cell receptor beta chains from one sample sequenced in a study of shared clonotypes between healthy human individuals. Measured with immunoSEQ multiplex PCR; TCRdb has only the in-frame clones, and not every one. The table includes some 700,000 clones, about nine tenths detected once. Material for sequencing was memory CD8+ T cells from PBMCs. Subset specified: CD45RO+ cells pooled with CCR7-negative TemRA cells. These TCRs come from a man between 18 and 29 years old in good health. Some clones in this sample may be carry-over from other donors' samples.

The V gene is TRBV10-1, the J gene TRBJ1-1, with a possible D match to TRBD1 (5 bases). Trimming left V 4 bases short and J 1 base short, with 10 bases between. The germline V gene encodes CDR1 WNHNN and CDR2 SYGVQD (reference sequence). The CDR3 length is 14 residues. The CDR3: CASSGKGTNTEAFF. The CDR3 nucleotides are TGCGCCAGCAGTGGGAAGGGGACGAACACTGAAGCTTTCTTT.

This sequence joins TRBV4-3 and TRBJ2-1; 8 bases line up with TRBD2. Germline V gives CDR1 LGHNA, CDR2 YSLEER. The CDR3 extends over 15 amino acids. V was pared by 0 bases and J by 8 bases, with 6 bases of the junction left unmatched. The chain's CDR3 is CASSQDQRERHEQFF. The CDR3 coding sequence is TGCGCCAGCAGCCAAGATCAGCGGGAGAGGCATGAGCAGTTCTTC.

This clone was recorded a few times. CDR3 DNA sequence: TGTGCCAGCAGCTCCGCGGCCTACAATGAGCAGTTCTTC. Its translation: CASSSAAYNEQFF. This rearrangement joins TRBV7-9 to TRBJ2-1; D ambiguous. This CDR3 is 13 amino acids long. Trimming pared 4 bases from V and 2 bases from J, leaving 6 bases between. Looked up from germline, CDR1 is SEHNR and CDR2 is FQNEAQ (reference sequence).

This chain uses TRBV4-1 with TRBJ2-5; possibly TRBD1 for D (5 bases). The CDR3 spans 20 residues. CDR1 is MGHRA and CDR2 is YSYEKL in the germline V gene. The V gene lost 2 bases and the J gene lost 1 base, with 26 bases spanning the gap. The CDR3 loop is CASSQKNGFRLAGSQETQYF. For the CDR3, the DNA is TGCGCCAGCAGCCAAAAGAATGGTTTTAGACTGGCAGGGTCCCAAGAGACCCAGTACTTC.

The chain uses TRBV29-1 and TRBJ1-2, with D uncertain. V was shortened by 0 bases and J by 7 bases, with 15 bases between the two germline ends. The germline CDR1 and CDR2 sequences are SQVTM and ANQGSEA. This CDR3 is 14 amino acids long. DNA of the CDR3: TGCAGCGTTGAAGACTGGGAACAGTCCAGTGGCTACACCTTC. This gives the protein CSVEDWEQSSGYTF.

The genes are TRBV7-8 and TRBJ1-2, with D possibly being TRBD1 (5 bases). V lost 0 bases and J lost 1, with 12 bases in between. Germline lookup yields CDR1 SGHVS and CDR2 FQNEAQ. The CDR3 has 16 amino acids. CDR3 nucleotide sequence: TGTGCCAGCAGCTTAGCAGGGCAGGGACTTAACTATGGCTACACCTTC. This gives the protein CASSLAGQGLNYGYTF.

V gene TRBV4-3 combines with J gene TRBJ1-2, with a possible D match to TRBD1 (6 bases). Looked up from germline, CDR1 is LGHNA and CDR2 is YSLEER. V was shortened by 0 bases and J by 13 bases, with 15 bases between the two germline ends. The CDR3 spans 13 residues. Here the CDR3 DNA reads TGCGCCAGCAGCCAAGATAGGGGGACGAGACGCACCTTC. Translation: CASSQDRGTRRTF.

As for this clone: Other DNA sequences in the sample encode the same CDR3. The CDR3 loop reads CASSLGGSGANVLTF. In nucleotides, the CDR3 is TGTGCCAGCAGCCTAGGAGGGTCTGGGGCCAACGTCCTGACTTTC. The chain is built from TRBV7-9 and TRBJ2-6; possible D gene TRBD2, 6 bases. This CDR3 spans 15 amino acids. Germline loops: CDR1 SEHNR, CDR2 FQNEAQ (reference sequence). Between the trimmed V and J ends, which lost 5 bases and 1 base, there was a span of 9 bases.

CDR3 residues: CASSLSRGGTGEQFF. The CDR3 DNA reads TGTGCCAGCAGTTTATCCCGGGGAGGTACGGGTGAGCAGTTCTTC. The rearrangement uses TRBV28 and TRBJ2-1; TRBD2 is a possible D gene (6 bases). The CDR3 is 15 amino acids. Trimming left V 1 base short and J 9 bases short, with 16 bases between. Germline V lookup: CDR1 MDHEN, CDR2 SYDVKM.

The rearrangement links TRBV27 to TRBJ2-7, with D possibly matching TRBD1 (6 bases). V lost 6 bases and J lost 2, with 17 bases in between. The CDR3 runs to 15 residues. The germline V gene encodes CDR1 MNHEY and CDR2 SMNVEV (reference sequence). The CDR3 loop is CASSHGTNWAYEQYF. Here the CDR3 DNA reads TGTGCCAGCAGCCATGGGACAAATTGGGCCTACGAGCAGTACTTC.

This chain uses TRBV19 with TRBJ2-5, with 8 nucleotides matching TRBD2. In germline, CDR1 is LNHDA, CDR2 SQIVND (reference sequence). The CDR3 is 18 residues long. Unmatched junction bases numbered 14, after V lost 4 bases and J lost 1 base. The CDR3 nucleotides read TGTGCCAGTAGTAGGTTAGAACGGGAGGGCCCAACCCAAGAGACCCAGTACTTC. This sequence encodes CASSRLEREGPTQETQYF.

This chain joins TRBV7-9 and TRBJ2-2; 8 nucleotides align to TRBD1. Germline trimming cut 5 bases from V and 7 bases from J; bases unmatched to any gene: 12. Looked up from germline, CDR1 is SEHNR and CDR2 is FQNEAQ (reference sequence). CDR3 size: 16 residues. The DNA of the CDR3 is TGTGCCAGCAGCGGCCCCACAGGGGGTGGCGGCGGGGAGCTGTTTTTT. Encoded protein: CASSGPTGGGGGELFF. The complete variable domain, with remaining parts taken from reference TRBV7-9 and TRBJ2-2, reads DTGVSQNPRHKITKRGQNVTFRCDPISEHNRLYWYRQTLGQGPEFLTYFQNEAQLEKSRLLSDRFSAERPKGSFSTLEIQRTEQGDSAMYLCASSGPTGGGGGELFFGEGSRLTVL.

In DNA, the CDR3 is TGTGCCAGCAGTTTGGTAGGGGCGCTTAACTATGGCTACACCTTC. Amino acids: CASSLVGALNYGYTF. The V gene is TRBV27, the J gene TRBJ1-2; a weak D match, TRBD1 (5 bases). Per the germline V gene, CDR1 is MNHEY and CDR2 is SMNVEV (reference sequence). The CDR3 loop spans 15 amino acids. V lost 3 bases and J 1 base, leaving 12 bases between the germline ends.

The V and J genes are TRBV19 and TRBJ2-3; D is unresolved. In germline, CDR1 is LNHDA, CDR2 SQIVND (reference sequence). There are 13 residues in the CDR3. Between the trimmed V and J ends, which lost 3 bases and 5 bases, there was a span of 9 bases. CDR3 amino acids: CASSISLLDTQYF. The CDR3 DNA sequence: TGTGCCAGTAGTATCTCGCTTTTAGATACGCAGTATTTT.

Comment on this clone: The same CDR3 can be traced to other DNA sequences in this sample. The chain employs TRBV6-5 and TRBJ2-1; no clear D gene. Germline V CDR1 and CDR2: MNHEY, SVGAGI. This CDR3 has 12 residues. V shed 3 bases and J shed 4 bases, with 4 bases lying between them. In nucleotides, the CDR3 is TGTGCCAGCAGTTATGGATACAATGAGCAGTTCTTC. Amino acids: CASSYGYNEQFF.

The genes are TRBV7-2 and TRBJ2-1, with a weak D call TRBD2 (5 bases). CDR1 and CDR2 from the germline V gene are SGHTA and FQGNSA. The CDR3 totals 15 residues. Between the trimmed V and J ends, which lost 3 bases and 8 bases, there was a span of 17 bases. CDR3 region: CASSLTSGYGDEQFF. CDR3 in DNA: TGTGCCAGCAGCTTGACGAGCGGATATGGCGATGAGCAGTTCTTC. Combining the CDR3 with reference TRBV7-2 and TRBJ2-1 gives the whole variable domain GAGVSQSPSNKVTEKGKDVELRCDPISGHTALYWYRQSLGQGLEFLIYFQGNSAPDKSGLPSDRFSAERTGGSVSTLTIQRTQQEDSAVYLCASSLTSGYGDEQFFGPGTRLTVL.

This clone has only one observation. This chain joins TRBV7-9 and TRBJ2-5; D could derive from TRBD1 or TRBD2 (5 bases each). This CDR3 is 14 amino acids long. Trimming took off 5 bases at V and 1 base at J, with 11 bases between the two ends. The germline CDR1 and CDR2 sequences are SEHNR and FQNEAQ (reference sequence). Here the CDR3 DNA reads TGTGCCAGCAGCGAGCTGGGACGCCAAGAGACCCAGTACTTC. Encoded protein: CASSELGRQETQYF. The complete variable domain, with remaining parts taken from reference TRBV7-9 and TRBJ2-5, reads DTGVSQNPRHKITKRGQNVTFRCDPISEHNRLYWYRQTLGQGPEFLTYFQNEAQLEKSRLLSDRFSAERPKGSFSTLEIQRTEQGDSAMYLCASSELGRQETQYFGPGTRLLVL.

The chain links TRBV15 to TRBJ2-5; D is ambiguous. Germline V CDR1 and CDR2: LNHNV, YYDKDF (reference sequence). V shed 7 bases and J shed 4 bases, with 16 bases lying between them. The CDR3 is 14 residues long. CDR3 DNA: TGTGCCACCACCCCTGGGGTGGGTTTAGAGACCCAGTACTTC. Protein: CATTPGVGLETQYF. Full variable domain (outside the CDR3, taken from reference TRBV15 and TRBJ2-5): DAMVIQNPRYQVTQFGKPVTLSCSQTLNHNVMYWYQQKSSQAPKLLFHYYDKDFNNEADTPDNFQSRRPNTSFCFLDIRSPGLGDTAMYLCATTPGVGLETQYFGPGTRLLVL.

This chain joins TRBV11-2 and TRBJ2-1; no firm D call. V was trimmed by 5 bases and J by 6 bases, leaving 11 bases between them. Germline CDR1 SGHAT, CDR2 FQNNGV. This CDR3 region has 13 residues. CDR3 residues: CASSPWRLNEQFF. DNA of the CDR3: TGTGCCAGCAGCCCGTGGCGCCTCAATGAGCAGTTCTTC.

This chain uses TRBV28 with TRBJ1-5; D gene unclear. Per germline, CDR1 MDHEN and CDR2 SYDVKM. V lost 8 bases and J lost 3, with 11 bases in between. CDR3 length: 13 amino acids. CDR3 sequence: CASGRTDNQPQHF. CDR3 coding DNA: TGTGCCAGCGGGCGGACCGACAATCAGCCCCAGCATTTT.

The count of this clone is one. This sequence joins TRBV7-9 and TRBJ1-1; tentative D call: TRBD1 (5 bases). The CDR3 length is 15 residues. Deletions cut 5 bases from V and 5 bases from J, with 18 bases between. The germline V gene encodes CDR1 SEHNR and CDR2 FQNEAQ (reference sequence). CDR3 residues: CASSTSRAQFTEAFF. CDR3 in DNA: TGTGCCAGCAGCACCAGCAGGGCCCAGTTTACTGAAGCTTTCTTT.

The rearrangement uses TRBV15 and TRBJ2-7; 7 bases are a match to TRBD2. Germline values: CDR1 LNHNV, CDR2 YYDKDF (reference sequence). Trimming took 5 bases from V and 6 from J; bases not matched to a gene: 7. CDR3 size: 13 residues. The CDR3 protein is CATSGRGHTEQYF. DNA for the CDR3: TGTGCCACCAGCGGGAGGGGTCATACCGAGCAGTACTTC.

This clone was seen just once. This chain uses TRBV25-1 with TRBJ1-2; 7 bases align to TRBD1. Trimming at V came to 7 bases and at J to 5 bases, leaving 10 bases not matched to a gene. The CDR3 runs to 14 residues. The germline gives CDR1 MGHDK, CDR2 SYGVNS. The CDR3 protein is CASTAYDRAYGYTF. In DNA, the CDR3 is TGTGCCAGCACCGCGTACGACAGGGCATATGGCTACACCTTC.

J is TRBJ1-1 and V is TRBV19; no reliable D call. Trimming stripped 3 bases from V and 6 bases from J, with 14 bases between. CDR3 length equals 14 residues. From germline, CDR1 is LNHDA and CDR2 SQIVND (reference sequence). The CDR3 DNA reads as TGTGCCAGTAGTATTATGAGGGATTCCCCTGAAGCTTTCTTT. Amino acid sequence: CASSIMRDSPEAFF.

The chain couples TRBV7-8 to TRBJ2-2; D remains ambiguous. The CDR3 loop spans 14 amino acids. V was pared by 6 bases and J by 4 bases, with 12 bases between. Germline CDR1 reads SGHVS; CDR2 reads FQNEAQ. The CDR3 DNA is TGTGCCAGCAGGCAGGAGAGGTCCACCGGGGAGCTGTTTTTT. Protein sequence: CASRQERSTGELFF. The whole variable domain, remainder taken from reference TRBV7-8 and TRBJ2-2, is GAGVSQSPRYKVAKRGQDVALRCDPISGHVSLFWYQQALGQGPEFLTYFQNEAQLDKSGLPSDRFFAERPEGSVSTLKIQRTQQEDSAVYLCASRQERSTGELFFGEGSRLTVL.

For the CDR3, the DNA is TGTGCCAGCGGCCTCGGCTCCTACGAGCAGTACTTC. As protein: CASGLGSYEQYF. V and J are TRBV27 and TRBJ2-7; D gene ambiguous. Trimming took 8 bases from V and 0 from J, leaving 8 bases between them. The CDR3 totals 12 residues. Germline V CDR1 and CDR2: MNHEY, SMNVEV (reference sequence).